The TCR beta chain described here comes from a study of T cells in Graves' hyperthyroidism and ophthalmopathy. Study-wide results and limits: For ophthalmopathy, model prediction preceded onset by a median about 6 months.

This clonotype was observed many times. The antigen remains unidentified. RNA transcripts gave rise to amplified TCR beta CDR3 regions. First-round RT-PCR of the TCR CDR3 relied on the HTBI primer set. Using its own MiXCR run on the multiplex PCR reads, TCRdb lists one record per CDR3 protein. The sample has 190,000 or so distinct CDR3 sequences; approximately 20% are singletons. The V gene's germline CDR1 is SGHTS and CDR2 YDEGEE. The CDR3 is 13 amino acids. The junction had 3 bases not matched to a gene; V was cut back by 7 bases and J by 2 bases. The chain combines TRBV5-8 with TRBJ1-2, with 9 bases matching TRBD1. This TCR was sampled from a man in his forties with Graves' hyperthyroidism. The sample was blood. The CDR3: CASQGTGNYGYTF. CDR3 DNA: TGTGCCAGCCAAGGGACAGGGAACTATGGCTACACCTTC.